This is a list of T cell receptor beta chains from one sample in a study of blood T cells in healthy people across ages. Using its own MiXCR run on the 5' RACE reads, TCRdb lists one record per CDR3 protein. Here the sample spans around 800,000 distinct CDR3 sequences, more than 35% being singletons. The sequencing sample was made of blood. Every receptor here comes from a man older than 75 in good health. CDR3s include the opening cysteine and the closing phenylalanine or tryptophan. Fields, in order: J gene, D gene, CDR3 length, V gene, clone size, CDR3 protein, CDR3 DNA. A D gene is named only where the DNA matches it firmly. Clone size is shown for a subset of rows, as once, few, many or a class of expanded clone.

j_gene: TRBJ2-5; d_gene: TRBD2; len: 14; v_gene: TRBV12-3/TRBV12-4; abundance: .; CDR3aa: CASSSSGAGETQYF; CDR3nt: TGTGCCAGCAGTTCTAGCGGGGCCGGGGAGACCCAGTACTTC
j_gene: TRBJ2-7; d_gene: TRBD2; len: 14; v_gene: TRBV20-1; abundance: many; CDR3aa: CSAIPASGSSEQYF; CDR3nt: TGCAGTGCGATCCCTGCTAGCGGTAGTAGCGAGCAGTACTTC
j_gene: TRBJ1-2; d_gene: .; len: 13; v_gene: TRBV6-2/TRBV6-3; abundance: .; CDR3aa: CASSYGDAGGYTF; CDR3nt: TGTGCCAGCAGTTACGGGGACGCGGGTGGCTACACCTTC
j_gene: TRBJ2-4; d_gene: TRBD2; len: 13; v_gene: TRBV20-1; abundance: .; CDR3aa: CSAPPGGKNIQYF; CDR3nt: TGCAGTGCACCACCGGGGGGGAAAAACATTCAGTACTTC
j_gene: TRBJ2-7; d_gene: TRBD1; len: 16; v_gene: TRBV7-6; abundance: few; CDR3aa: CASSLAPPSTGREQYF; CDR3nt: TGTGCCAGCAGCTTAGCTCCCCCCTCGACAGGGCGGGAGCAGTACTTC
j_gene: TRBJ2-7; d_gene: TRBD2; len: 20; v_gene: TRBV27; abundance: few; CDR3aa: CASSTPGPKPGASGRASQYF; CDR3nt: TGTGCCAGCAGCACGCCGGGACCCAAGCCTGGGGCTAGCGGGAGGGCCTCGCAGTACTTC
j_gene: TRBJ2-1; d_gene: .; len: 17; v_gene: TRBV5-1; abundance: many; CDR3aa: CASSLAVQLNSYNEQFF; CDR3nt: TGCGCCAGCAGCTTGGCCGTGCAGCTGAACTCCTACAATGAGCAGTTCTTC
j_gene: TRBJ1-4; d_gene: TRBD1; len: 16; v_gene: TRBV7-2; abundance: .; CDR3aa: CASSPRTGQGGEKLFF; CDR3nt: TGTGCCAGCAGCCCCCGGACGGGACAGGGTGGTGAAAAACTGTTTTTT
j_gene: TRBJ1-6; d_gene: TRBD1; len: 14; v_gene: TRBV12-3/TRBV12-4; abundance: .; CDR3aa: CASSRTGEGTPLHF; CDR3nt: TGTGCCAGCAGCCGCACAGGGGAAGGTACACCCCTCCACTTT
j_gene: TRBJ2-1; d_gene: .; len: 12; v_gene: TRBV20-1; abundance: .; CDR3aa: CSERAPRHEQFF; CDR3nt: TGCAGTGAGAGGGCTCCCCGGCATGAGCAGTTCTTC
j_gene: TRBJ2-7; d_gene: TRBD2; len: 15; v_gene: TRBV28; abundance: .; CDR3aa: CASSARTSGSHEQYF; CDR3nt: TGTGCCAGCAGTGCCCGGACTAGCGGGAGCCACGAGCAGTACTTC
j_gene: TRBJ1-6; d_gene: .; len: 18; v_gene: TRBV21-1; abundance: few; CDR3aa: CASSTIGRRRTNNSPLHF; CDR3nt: TGTGCCAGCAGCACCATTGGGAGGCGCAGAACGAATAATTCACCCCTCCACTTT
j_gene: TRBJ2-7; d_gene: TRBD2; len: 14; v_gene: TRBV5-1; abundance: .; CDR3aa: CASRREWSVDEQYF; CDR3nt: TGCGCCAGCAGGCGGGAGTGGAGTGTCGATGAGCAGTACTTC
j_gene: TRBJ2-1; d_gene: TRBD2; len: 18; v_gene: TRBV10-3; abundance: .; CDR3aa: CAISDPIVTSTSHNEQFF; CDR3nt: TGTGCCATCAGTGACCCCATAGTGACTAGCACCTCACACAATGAGCAGTTCTTC
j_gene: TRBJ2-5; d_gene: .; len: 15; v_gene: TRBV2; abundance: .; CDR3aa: CASSRRADNPSEQYF; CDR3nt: TGTGCCAGCAGTCGGCGGGCCGACAACCCCTCTGAGCAGTACTTC
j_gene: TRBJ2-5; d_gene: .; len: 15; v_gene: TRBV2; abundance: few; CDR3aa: CASSRQRVPGETQYF; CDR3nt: TGTGCCAGCAGCCGCCAACGTGTCCCGGGGGAGACCCAGTACTTC
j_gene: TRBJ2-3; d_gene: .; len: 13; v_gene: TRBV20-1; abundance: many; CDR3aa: CSARDSVTDTQYF; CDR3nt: TGCAGTGCTAGAGATTCCGTCACAGATACGCAGTATTTT
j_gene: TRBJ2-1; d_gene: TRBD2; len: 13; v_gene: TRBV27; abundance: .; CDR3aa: CASRAGGYNEQFF; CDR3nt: TGTGCCAGCAGGGCCGGGGGGTACAATGAGCAGTTCTTC
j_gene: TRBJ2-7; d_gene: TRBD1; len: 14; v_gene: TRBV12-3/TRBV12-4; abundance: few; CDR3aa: CASRGTGITYEQYF; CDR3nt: TGTGCCAGCAGGGGGACAGGGATTACCTACGAGCAGTACTTC
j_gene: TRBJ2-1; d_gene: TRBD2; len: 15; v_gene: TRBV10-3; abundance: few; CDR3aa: CAISGAGGSYNEQFF; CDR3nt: TGTGCCATCAGTGGAGCGGGAGGCTCCTACAATGAGCAGTTCTTC
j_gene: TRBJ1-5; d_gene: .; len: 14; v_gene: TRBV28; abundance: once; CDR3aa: CASSNIQNNQPQHF; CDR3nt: TGTGCCAGCAGCAACATCCAAAACAATCAGCCCCAGCATTTT
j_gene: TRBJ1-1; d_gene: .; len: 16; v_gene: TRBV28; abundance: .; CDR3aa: CASSLLGRHSNTEAFF; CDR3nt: TGTGCCAGCAGTTTATTAGGGCGGCACAGCAACACTGAAGCTTTCTTT
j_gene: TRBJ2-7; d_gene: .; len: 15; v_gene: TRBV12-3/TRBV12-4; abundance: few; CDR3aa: CASLRGAGKTYEQYF; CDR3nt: TGTGCCAGCCTCCGCGGGGCAGGGAAGACCTACGAGCAGTACTTC
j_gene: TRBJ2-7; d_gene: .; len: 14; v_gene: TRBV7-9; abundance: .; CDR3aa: CASSLANSYNEQYF; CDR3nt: TGTGCCAGCAGCTTAGCGAACTCCTACAATGAGCAGTACTTC
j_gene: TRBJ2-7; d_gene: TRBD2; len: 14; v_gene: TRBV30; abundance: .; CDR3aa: CAWSVGGSSYEQYF; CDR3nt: TGTGCCTGGAGTGTCGGCGGGAGTTCCTACGAGCAGTACTTC
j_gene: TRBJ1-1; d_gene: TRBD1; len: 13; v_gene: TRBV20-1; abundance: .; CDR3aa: CSADRALNTEAFF; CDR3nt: TGCAGTGCTGACAGGGCCCTGAACACTGAAGCTTTCTTT
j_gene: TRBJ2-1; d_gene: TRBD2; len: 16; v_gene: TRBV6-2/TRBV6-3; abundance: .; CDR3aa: CASSYPRTSGTNEQFF; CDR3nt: TGTGCCAGCAGTTACCCGAGGACTAGCGGGACCAATGAGCAGTTCTTC
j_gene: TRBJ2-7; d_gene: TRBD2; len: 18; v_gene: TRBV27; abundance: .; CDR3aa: CASSLSRSSGAFSYEQYF; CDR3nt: TGTGCCAGCAGTTTATCTAGGTCTAGCGGGGCCTTCTCCTACGAGCAGTACTTC
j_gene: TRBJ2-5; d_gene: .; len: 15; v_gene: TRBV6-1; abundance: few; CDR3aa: CASSESIGSQETQYF; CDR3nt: TGTGCCAGCAGTGAATCGATAGGGAGTCAAGAGACCCAGTACTTC
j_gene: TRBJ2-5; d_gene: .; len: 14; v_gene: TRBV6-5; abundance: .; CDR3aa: CASSHDVLQETQYF; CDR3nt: TGTGCCAGCAGTCATGACGTACTACAAGAGACCCAGTACTTC
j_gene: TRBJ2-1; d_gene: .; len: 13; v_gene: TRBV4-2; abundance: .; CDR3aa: CAVGRALADEQFF; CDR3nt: TGTGCCGTTGGCAGGGCTCTCGCTGATGAGCAGTTCTTC
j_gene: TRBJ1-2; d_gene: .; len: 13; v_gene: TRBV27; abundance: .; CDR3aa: CASSLRRNYGCTF; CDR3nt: TGTGCCAGCAGTTTAAGGCGTAACTATGGCTGCACCTTC
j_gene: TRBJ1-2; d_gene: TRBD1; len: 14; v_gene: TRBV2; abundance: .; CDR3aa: CASSALQGACGYTF; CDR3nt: TGTGCCAGCAGTGCGCTACAGGGGGCTTGTGGCTACACCTTC
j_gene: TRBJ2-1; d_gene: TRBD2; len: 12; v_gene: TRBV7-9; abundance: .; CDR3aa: CASSRTSSEQFF; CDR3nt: TGTGCCAGCAGCCGGACTAGCTCCGAGCAGTTCTTC
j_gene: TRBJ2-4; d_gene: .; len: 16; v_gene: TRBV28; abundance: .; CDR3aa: CASSPRPSGAKNIQYF; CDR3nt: TGTGCCAGCAGTCCCCGGCCTTCTGGGGCCAAAAACATTCAGTACTTC
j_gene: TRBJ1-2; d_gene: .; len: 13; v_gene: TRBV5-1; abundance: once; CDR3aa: CASSPTLLYGYTF; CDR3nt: TGCGCCAGCAGCCCGACCCTACTCTATGGCTACACCTTC
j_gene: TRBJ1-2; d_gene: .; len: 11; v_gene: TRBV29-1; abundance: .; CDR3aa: CSALENYGYTF; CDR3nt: TGCAGCGCCCTGGAGAACTATGGCTACACCTTC
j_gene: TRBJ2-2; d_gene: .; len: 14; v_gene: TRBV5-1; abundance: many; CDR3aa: CASSPTSTTGELFF; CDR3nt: TGCGCCAGCAGCCCCACTAGCACCACCGGGGAGCTGTTTTTT
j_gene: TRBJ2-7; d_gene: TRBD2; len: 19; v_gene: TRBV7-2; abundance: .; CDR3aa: CASSHGRTSGRDLSYEQYF; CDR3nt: TGTGCCAGCAGCCACGGGAGGACTAGCGGGAGGGATCTCTCCTACGAGCAGTACTTC
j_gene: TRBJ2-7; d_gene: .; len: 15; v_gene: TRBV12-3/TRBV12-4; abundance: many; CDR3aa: CASSFGVERDYEQYF; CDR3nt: TGTGCCAGCAGTTTTGGTGTGGAGAGGGACTACGAGCAGTACTTC
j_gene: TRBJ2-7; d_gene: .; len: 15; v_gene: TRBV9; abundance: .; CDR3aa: CASSVGGPSHNEQYF; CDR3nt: TGTGCCAGCAGCGTCGGGGGGCCCTCCCACAATGAGCAGTACTTC
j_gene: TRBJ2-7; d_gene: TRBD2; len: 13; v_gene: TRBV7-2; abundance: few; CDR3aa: CASSTSGNYEQYF; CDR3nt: TGTGCCAGCAGCACTAGCGGGAATTACGAGCAGTACTTC
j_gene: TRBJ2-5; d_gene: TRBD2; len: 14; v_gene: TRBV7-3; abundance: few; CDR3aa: CASSLGLASETQYF; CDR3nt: TGTGCCAGCAGCCTAGGACTAGCGAGCGAGACCCAGTACTTC
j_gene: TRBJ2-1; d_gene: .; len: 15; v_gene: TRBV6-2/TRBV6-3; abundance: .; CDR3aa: CASSYLGVQEGEQFF; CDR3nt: TGTGCCAGCAGTTACTTGGGGGTCCAAGAGGGTGAGCAGTTCTTC
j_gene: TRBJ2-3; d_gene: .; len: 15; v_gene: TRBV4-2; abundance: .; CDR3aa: CASSLEGGMADTQYF; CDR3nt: TGTGCCAGCAGCCTCGAAGGGGGGATGGCAGATACGCAGTATTTT
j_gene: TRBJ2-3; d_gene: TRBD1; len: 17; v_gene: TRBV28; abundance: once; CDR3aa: CASSLRLRQGGADTQYF; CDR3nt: TGTGCCAGCAGTTTAAGGCTGCGACAGGGTGGCGCAGATACGCAGTATTTT
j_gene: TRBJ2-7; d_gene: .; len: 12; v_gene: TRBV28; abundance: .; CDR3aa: CASNLLGNEQYF; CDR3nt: TGTGCCAGCAATCTTCTAGGCAACGAGCAGTACTTC
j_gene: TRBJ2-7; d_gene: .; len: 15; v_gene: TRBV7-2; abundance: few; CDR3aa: CASSLSSGPEYEQYF; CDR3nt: TGTGCCAGCAGCTTAAGTAGCGGCCCCGAGTACGAGCAGTACTTC
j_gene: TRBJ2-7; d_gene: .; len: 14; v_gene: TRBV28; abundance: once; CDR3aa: CASSLTRTIYEQYF; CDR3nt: TGTGCCAGCAGCCTGACCAGGACTATATACGAGCAGTACTTC
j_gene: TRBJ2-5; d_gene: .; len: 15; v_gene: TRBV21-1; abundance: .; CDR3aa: CASSGTSGSCETQYF; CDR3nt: TGTGCCAGCAGCGGCACTAGCGGGAGCTGCGAGACCCAGTACTTC
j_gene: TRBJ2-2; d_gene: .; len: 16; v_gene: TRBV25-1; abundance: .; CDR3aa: CASSEFRGRNTGELFF; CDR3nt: TGTGCCAGCAGTGAATTTCGGGGGCGCAACACCGGGGAGCTGTTTTTT
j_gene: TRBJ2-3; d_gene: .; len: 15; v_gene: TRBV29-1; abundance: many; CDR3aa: CSTLAGRSSADTQYF; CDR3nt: TGCAGCACCCTTGCGGGGCGGAGTAGCGCAGATACGCAGTATTTT
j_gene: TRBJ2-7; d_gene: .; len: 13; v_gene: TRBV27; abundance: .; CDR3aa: CASNPVGGYEQYF; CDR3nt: TGTGCCAGCAACCCGGTAGGGGGCTACGAGCAGTACTTC
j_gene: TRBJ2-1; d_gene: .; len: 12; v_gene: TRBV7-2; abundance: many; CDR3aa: CASSPPSNEQFF; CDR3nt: TGTGCCAGCAGCCCTCCTAGCAATGAGCAGTTCTTC
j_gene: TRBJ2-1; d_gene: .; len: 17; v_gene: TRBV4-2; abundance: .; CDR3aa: CASSQGTGANSYNEQFF; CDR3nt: TGTGCCAGCAGCCAAGGAACGGGGGCCAACTCCTACAATGAGCAGTTCTTC